This T cell receptor (beta chain) comes out of a study of T cells after yellow fever vaccination. TCRdb itself ran the 5' RACE reads through MiXCR, one entry per CDR3 protein. The table lists under 500,000 distinct CDR3 sequences, around a sixth of them singletons. Study-wide results and limits: Although most clonotypes did not, a small share appeared in both CD4 and CD8 compartments. Clones from primary vaccination mostly reappeared after the booster (roughly 95% CD4, about 85% CD8).

This clonotype was counted only a few times. Its specificity is not known. The sequence was obtained from a man between 18 and 35 years old who received the YFV17D yellow fever vaccine. Sequencing used PBMCs, obtained before the yellow fever booster vaccination.

The CDR3 DNA follows: TGTGCCAGCAGTGAAATCCGTGTCAGGGAGAACGTCCTGACTTTC. This codes for CASSEIRVRENVLTF. This chain connects TRBV6-1 to TRBJ2-6, with D perhaps TRBD1 or TRBD2 (5 bases each). The CDR3 is 15 amino acids. V was clipped by 2 bases and J by 10 bases, with 15 bases between them. From germline, CDR1 is MNHNS and CDR2 SASEGT.